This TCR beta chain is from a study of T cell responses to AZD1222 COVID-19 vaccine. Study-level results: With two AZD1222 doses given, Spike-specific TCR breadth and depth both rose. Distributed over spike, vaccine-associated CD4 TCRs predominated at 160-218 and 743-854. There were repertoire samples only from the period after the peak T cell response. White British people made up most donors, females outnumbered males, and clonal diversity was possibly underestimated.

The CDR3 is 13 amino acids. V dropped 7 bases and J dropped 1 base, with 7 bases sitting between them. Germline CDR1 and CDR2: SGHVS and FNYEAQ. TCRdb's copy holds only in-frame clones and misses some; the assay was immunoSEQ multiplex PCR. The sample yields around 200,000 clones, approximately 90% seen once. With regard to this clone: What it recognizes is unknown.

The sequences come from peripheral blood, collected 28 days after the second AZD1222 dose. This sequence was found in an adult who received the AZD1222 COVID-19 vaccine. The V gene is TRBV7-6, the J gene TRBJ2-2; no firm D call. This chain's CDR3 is CASIPGNTGELFF. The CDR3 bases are TGTGCCAGCATACCGGGGAACACCGGGGAGCTGTTTTTT.